These 9 T cell receptor beta chains were sequenced from one sample in a study of blood T cell repertoires in COVID-19. Clones were sequenced by immunoSEQ multiplex PCR, and TCRdb holds only the in-frame ones, with some missing. Of 30,000 to 40,000 clones in the sample, roughly 86% are singletons; the top ten hold 13% to 15%. The sample consisted of peripheral blood. These receptor sequences come from a human donor with active COVID-19. The donor label of this sample is uncertain.

This chain joins TRBV5-6 and TRBJ2-7; D is perhaps TRBD2 (6 bases). Germline loops: CDR1 SGHDT, CDR2 YYEEEE. V lost 1 base to trimming and J lost 5 bases, with 16 bases between them. This CDR3 has 15 amino acids. The CDR3 loop reads CASSLRSGEVNEQYF. The CDR3 DNA follows: TGTGCCAGCAGCTTGCGTTCCGGGGAGGTCAACGAGCAGTACTTC.

V gene TRBV19 combines with J gene TRBJ2-2; no clear D gene. The V end lost 5 bases, the J end lost 7 bases, and 2 bases lay between the germline ends. Germline loops: CDR1 LNHDA, CDR2 SQIVND (reference sequence). The CDR3 loop spans 10 amino acids. CDR3 nucleotide sequence: TGTGCCAGTAGTCACGGGGAGCTGTTTTTT. The encoded protein is CASSHGELFF.

This rearrangement joins TRBV3-1 (or the pseudogene TRBV3-2) to TRBJ1-3, with D hard to call. V was pared by 7 bases and J by 3 bases, with 7 bases between. The V gene's germline CDR1 is LGHDT and CDR2 YNNKEL (reference sequence). The CDR3 spans 12 residues. The CDR3 loop is CASTTRGNTIYF. The CDR3 DNA is TGTGCCAGCACCACACGTGGAAACACCATATATTTT.

The chain joins TRBV4-2 to TRBJ2-7; 7 bases agree with TRBD1. This CDR3 contains 14 residues. V lost 6 bases, J lost 2 bases, and 7 bases stayed unmatched. The V gene's germline CDR1 is LGHNA and CDR2 YNFKEQ. Here the CDR3 DNA reads TGTGCCAGCAGTCCTCCGGGACAGACCTACGAGCAGTACTTC. Translation: CASSPPGQTYEQYF.

The V gene is TRBV5-1, the J gene TRBJ2-7, with unresolved D. CDR1 is SGHRS, CDR2 YFSETQ, per germline. V shed 3 bases and J shed 12 bases, with 34 bases lying between them. This CDR3 has 18 amino acids. CDR3 sequence reads: CASSWILSPPSYPSEGYF. The CDR3 DNA is TGCGCCAGCAGCTGGATACTAAGTCCACCCAGTTACCCCAGCGAAGGGTACTTC.

The chain uses TRBV12-3 or TRBV12-4 and TRBJ1-1; D not certain. Trimming took off 7 bases at V and 1 base at J, with 10 bases between the two ends. The CDR3 extends over 13 amino acids. For the CDR3, the DNA is TGTGCCAGCACTATTAATAGGAACACTGAAGCTTTCTTT. The encoded protein is CASTINRNTEAFF.

The chain employs TRBV7-9 and TRBJ2-7; D ambiguous. Germline CDR1 SEHNR, CDR2 FQNEAQ (reference sequence). The CDR3 runs to 15 residues. V lost 2 bases and J 5 bases, leaving 16 bases between the germline ends. The CDR3: CASSLPPYLGNEQYF. CDR3 DNA sequence: TGTGCCAGCAGCTTACCCCCCTATCTGGGCAACGAGCAGTACTTC.

This clone was observed a few times. The V gene is TRBV4-2, the J gene TRBJ1-3; the match to TRBD1 covers 9 bases. V dropped 4 bases and J dropped 4; count of bases not matched to a gene: 5. The CDR3 has 15 residues. The germline gives CDR1 LGHNA, CDR2 YNFKEQ. The CDR3 DNA sequence: TGTGCCAGCAGCCCCCGACAGGGGGACGGAAACACCATATATTTT. It translates to CASSPRQGDGNTIYF.

This clone was counted a few times. The chain carries TRBV27 and TRBJ1-1; possibly TRBD1 for D (6 bases). This CDR3 spans 15 amino acids. V was pared by 0 bases and J by 1 base, with 9 bases between. CDR1 is MNHEY and CDR2 is SMNVEV in the germline V gene (reference sequence). CDR3 bases: TGTGCCAGCAGTTTATCTCGGACAGCGAACACTGAAGCTTTCTTT. This encodes CASSLSRTANTEAFF.